This T cell receptor beta chain was observed in a study of naive and memory T cell subsets. Details on this clonotype: The antigen remains unidentified.

CMV status came from CD4+ T cell IFNgamma after overnight CMV lysate stimulation of fresh PBMCs. Findings of the study overall: Possibly reflecting memory cells re-expressing CD45RA, a few larger clonotypes occurred in naive repertoires, especially CD8.

The beta constant-region primer was an equimolar mix of two oligonucleotides covering TRBC1 and TRBC2. Ligated cDNA was amplified by four rounds of PCR with nested alpha and beta constant-region primers and SP2. A 12-nucleotide UMI and the SP2 primer were added to the cDNA 3' end by oligonucleotide ligation. TCRdb analysed the UMI-ligation and nested PCR reads with MiXCR anew, one entry per CDR3 protein. The table records tens of thousands of distinct CDR3 sequences, over 9% of them present only once. The material sequenced was naive CD4+ T cells from blood. The sequence was obtained from a human donor in good health.

As DNA, the CDR3 is TGTGCCAGCAGCTTCCCCACAGATACGCAGTATTTT. Amino acids: CASSFPTDTQYF. The chain links TRBV7-9 to TRBJ2-3; D unclear. This CDR3 is 12 amino acids long. V was clipped by 3 bases and J by 2 bases, with 3 bases between them. The germline V gene has CDR1 SEHNR and CDR2 FQNEAQ (reference sequence). Together with reference TRBV7-9 and TRBJ2-3, the CDR3 gives the full variable domain: DTGVSQNPRHKITKRGQNVTFRCDPISEHNRLYWYRQTLGQGPEFLTYFQNEAQLEKSRLLSDRFSAERPKGSFSTLEIQRTEQGDSAMYLCASSFPTDTQYFGPGTRLTVL.